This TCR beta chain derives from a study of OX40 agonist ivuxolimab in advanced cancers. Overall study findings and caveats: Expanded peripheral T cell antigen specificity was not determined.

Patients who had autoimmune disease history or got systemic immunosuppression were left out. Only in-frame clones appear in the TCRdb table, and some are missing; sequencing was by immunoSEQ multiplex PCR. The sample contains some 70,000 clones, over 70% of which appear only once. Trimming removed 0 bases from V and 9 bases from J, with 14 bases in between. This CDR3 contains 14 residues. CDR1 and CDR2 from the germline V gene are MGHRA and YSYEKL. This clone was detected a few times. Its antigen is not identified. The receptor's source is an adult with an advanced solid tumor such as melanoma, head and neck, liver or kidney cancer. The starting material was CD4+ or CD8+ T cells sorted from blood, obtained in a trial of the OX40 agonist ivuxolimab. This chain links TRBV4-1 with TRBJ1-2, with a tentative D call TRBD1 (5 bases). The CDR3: CASSQESRGTSYTF. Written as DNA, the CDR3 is TGCGCCAGCAGCCAAGAATCCCGCGGGACCAGCTACACCTTC.